The present TCR beta chain was sequenced within a study of T cell repertoires in cytomegalovirus infection. Study-wide context: The authors used CMV epitopes that were HLA-C-restricted (recently identified) and HLA-B-restricted (well studied). CMV infection and matching HLA type were both indicated by public TCR beta signatures.

TCRdb used MiXCR to reprocess the reads, holding one entry per CDR3 protein. The sample has approximately 770,000 distinct CDR3 sequences, 25% to 30% seen once. This clonotype appeared many times. Its antigen remains unknown. Notes on the study in general: The ex vivo response was dominated by HLA-C-restricted CMV-specific TCR beta clonotypes.

This clonotype was sampled from a human donor in good health (CMV status not recorded). Some clones in this sample may be carry-over from other donors' samples. Sequencing used cultured CD8+ T cells from PBMCs, obtained from culture after CMV antigen stimulation.

The CDR3: CASSSGQGRADTQYF. The CDR3 nucleotides read TGTGCCAGCAGCTCGGGACAGGGCAGGGCAGATACGCAGTATTTT. The chain uses TRBV7-2 and TRBJ2-3; 9 bases agree with TRBD1. The CDR3 spans 15 residues. The germline gives CDR1 SGHTA, CDR2 FQGNSA. The V gene end was trimmed by 4 bases and the J gene end by 4 bases; junction bases not matched to a gene: 6.